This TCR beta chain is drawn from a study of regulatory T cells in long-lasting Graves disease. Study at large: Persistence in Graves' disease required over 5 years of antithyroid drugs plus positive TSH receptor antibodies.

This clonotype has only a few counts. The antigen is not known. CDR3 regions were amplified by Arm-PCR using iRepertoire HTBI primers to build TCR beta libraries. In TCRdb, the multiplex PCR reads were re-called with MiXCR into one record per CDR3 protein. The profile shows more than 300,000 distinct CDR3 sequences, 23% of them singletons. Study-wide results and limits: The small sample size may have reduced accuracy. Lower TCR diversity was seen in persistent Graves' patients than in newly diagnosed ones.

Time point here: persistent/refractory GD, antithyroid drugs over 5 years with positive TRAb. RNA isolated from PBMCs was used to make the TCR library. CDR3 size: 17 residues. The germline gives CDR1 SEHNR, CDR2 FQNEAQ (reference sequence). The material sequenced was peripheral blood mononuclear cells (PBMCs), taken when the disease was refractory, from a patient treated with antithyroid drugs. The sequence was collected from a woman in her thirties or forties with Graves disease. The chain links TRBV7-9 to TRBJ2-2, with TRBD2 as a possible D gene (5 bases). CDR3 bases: TGTGCTACCCCGTCTCCCGGCGGAGGATCGAACACCGGGGAGCTGTTTTTT. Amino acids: CATPSPGGGSNTGELFF.